This TCR beta chain emerged from a study of control samples from healthy donors and cancer patients. The table came from immunoSEQ multiplex PCR; TCRdb's copy has only in-frame clones and leaves some out. The table lists about 100,000 clones, more than 80% of them singletons. Sequences were obtained from blood. The clonotype comes from a man aged 18 to 29 in good health.

CDR3 DNA sequence: TGCGCCAGCAGCTTGGGACAGGGTAATAACTATGGCTACACCTTC. Encoded protein: CASSLGQGNNYGYTF. The V and J genes are TRBV5-1 and TRBJ1-2, with 7 bases lining up with TRBD1. There are 15 residues in the CDR3. The germline V gene has CDR1 SGHRS and CDR2 YFSETQ. J was trimmed by 1 base and V by 0 bases; bases with no gene match: 3.